This TCR beta chain was identified during a study of blood T cell repertoires in COVID-19. For the study at large: PBMCs, B-cell-depleted T cells, or T cells were the source of the cDNA or gDNA that made up the material.

Per the authors' pipeline: Amplification of reference gene primers provided the estimated nucleated cell counts. Clones were read by immunoSEQ multiplex PCR, and TCRdb kept only the in-frame ones, dropping some. D and trimming come from the DNA, and the V and J calls and clone size come from that table. The sample has around 130,000 clones; 82% are singletons. With V trimmed by 10 bases and J by 6 bases, 15 bases remained unmatched. Germline loops: CDR1 ENHRY, CDR2 SYGVKD. This CDR3 has 16 residues. This clonotype originated in a human donor in a cohort sampled during active COVID-19. The sample was peripheral blood. The chain joins TRBV10-3 to TRBJ2-3; TRBD2 agrees at 11 bases. CDR3 region: CATLKTSGVGGDTQYF. In DNA form, the CDR3 reads TGTGCCACCCTGAAGACTAGCGGGGTAGGGGGGGATACGCAGTATTTT.